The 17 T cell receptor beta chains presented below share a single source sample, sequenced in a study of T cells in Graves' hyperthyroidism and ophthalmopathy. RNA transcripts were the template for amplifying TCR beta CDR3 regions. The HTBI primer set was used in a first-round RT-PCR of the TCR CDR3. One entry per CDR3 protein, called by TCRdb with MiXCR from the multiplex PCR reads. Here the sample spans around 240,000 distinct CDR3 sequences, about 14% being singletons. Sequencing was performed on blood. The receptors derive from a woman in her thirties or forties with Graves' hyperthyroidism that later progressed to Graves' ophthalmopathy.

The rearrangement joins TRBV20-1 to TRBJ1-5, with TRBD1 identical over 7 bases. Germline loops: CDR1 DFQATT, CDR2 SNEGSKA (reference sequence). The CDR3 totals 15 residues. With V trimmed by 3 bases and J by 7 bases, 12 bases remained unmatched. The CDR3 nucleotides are TGCAGTGCTAGTCCGGGACAGAATATGGGACAGCCCCAGCATTTT. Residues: CSASPGQNMGQPQHF.

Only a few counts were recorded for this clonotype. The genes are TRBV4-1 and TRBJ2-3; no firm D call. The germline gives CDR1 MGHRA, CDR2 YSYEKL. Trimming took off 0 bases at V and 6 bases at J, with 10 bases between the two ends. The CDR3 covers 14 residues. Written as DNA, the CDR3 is TGCGCCAGCAGCCAAGATTGGATGGGGGATACGCAGTATTTT. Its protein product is CASSQDWMGDTQYF.

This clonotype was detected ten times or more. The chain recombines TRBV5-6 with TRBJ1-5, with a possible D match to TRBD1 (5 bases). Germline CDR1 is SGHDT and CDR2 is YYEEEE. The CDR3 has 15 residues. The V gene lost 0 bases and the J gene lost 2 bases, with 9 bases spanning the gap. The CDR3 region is CASSLGPQGNQPQHF. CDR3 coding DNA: TGTGCCAGCAGCTTGGGGCCACAGGGCAATCAGCCCCAGCATTTT.

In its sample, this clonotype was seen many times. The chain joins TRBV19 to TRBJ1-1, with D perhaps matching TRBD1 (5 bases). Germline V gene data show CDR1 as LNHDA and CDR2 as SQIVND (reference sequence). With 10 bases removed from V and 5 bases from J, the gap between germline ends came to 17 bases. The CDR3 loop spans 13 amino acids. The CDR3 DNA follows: TGTGCCACCCGGGACTCCAGCGTTACTGAAGCTTTCTTT. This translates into CATRDSSVTEAFF.

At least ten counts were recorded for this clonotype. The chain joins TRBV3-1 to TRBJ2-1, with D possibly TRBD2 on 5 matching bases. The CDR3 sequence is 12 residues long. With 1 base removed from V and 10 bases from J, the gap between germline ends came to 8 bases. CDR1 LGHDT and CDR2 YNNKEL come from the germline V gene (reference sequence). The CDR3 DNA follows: TGTGCCAGCAGCCAAGGGAGGAGAGAGCAGTTCTTC. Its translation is CASSQGRREQFF.

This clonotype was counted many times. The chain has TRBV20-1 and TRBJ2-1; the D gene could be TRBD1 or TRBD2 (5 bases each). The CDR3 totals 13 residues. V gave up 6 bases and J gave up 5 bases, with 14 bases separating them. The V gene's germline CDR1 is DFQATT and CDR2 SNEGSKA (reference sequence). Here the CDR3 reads CSAMGTRHNEQFF. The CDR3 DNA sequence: TGCAGTGCCATGGGGACGAGACACAATGAGCAGTTCTTC.

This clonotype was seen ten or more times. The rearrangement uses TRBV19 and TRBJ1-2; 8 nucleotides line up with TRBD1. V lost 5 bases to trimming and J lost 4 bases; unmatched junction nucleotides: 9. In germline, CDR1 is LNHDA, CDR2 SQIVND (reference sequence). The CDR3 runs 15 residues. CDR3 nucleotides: TGTGCCAGTAGTCGAGCAGGGACAGGCCCCTATGGCTACACCTTC. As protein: CASSRAGTGPYGYTF.

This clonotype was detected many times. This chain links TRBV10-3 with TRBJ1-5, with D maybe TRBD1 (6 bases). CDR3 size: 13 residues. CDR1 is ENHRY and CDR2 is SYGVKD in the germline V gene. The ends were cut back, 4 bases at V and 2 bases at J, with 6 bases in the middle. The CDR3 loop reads CAISGTGNQPQHF. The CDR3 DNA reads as TGTGCCATCAGTGGGACAGGCAATCAGCCCCAGCATTTT.

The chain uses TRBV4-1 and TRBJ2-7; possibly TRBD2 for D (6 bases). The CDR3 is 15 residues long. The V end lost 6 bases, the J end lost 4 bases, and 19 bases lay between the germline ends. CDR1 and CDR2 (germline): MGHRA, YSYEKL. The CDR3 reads CASSRSSRESYEQYF. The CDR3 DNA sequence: TGCGCCAGCAGTCGATCGTCCCGGGAGTCATACGAGCAGTACTTC.

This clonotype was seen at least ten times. Here the CDR3 reads CSVVGQFNSGYTF. The CDR3 nucleotides are TGCAGCGTTGTGGGTCAGTTTAATTCTGGCTACACCTTC. J is TRBJ1-2 and V is TRBV29-1; D remains ambiguous. Trimming removed 4 bases from V and 7 bases from J, with 16 bases in between. The CDR3 consists of 13 residues. CDR1 SQVTM and CDR2 ANQGSEA come from the germline V gene.

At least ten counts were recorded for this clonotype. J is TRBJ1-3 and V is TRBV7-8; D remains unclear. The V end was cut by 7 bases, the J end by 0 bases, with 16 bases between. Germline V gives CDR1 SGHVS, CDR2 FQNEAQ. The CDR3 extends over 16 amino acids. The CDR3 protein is CASTPRQPVSGNTIYF. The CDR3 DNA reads TGTGCCAGCACCCCAAGGCAGCCAGTCTCTGGAAACACCATATATTTT.

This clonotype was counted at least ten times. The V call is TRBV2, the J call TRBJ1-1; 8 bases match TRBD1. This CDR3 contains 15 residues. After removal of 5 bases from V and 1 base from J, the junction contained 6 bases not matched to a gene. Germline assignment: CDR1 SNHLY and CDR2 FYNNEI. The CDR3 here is CASSRSGQGNTEAFF. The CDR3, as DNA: TGTGCCAGCAGTAGGTCCGGACAGGGGAACACTGAAGCTTTCTTT.

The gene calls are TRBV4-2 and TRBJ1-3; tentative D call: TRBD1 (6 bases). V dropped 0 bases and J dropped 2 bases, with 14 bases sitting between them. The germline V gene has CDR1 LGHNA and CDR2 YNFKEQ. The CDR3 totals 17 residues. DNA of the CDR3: TGTGCCAGCAGCCAAGAACCGCAGGGGCTCCCTGGAAACACCATATATTTT. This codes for CASSQEPQGLPGNTIYF.

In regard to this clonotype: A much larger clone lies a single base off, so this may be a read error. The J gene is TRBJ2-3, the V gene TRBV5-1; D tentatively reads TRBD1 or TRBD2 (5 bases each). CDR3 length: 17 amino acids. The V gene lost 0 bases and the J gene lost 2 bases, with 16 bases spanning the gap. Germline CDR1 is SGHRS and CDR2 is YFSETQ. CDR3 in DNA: TGCGCCAGCAGCTTGGCCCGGGGCGGAGAGGCCACAGATACGCAGTATTTT. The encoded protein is CASSLARGGEATDTQYF.

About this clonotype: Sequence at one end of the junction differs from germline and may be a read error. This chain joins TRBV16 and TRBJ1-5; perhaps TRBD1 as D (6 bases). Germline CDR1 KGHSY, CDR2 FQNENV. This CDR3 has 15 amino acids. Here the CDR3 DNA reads TGTGCCAGCAGCCAATCGCTACAGGGCGATCAACCCCAGCATTTT. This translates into CASSQSLQGDQPQHF.

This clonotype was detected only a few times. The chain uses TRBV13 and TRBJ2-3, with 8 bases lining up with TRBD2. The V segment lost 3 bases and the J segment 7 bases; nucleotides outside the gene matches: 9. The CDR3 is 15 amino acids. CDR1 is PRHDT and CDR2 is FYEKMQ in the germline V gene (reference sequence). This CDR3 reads CASSFEIAGSNTQYF. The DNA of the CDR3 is TGTGCCAGCAGCTTTGAGATAGCGGGATCAAATACGCAGTATTTT.

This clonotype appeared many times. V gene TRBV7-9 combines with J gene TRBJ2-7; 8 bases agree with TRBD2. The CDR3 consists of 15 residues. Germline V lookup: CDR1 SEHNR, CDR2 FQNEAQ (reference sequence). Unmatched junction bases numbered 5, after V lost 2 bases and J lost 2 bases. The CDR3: CASSLFTSGTYEQYF. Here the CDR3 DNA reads TGTGCCAGCAGCTTATTTACTAGCGGCACCTACGAGCAGTACTTC.